These 9 T cell receptor beta chains were sequenced from one sample in a study of T cell repertoires in cytomegalovirus infection. Antigens for these TCRs are unknown. Each CDR3 protein is one row after TCRdb ran MiXCR on the reads. The data contain some 920,000 distinct CDR3 sequences, 31% of them singletons. Sequencing was performed on cultured CD8+ T cells from PBMCs, taken from culture after CMV antigen stimulation. The origin of the receptors is a human donor in good health (CMV status not recorded). Some clones in this sample may be carry-over from other donors' samples.

As regards this clonotype: This may arise from a read error, as a much more abundant clone is one base away. The chain carries TRBV7-2 and TRBJ2-1; TRBD2 matches at 13 bases. Germline CDR1 and CDR2: SGHTA and FQGNSA. CDR3 size: 15 residues. Trimming took 8 bases from V and 5 from J; bases not matched to a gene: 6. The CDR3 bases are TGTGCCAGCGGCCGGACTAGCGGGAGCCACAATGAGCAGTTCTTC. This codes for CASGRTSGSHNEQFF.

This clonotype was seen a few times. The chain combines TRBV6-1 with TRBJ2-1, with D unclear. V lost 4 bases and J 13 bases, leaving 14 bases between the germline ends. Germline V gene sequence: CDR1 MNHNS, CDR2 SASEGT. The CDR3 loop spans 12 amino acids. The CDR3 is CASSGLPGLQFF. The CDR3 DNA sequence: TGTGCCAGCAGTGGGTTGCCGGGTCTCCAGTTCTTC.

This clonotype was seen more than once but under ten times. The rearrangement joins TRBV9 to TRBJ2-7; D ambiguous. Germline CDR1 SGDLS, CDR2 YYNGEE. This CDR3 contains 12 residues. V was pared by 0 bases and J by 5 bases, with 6 bases between. CDR3 sequence (DNA): TGTGCCAGCAGCGTAGGTCCTGACGAGCAGTACTTC. Translation: CASSVGPDEQYF. Complete variable domain (other parts from reference TRBV9 and TRBJ2-7): DSGVTQTPKHLITATGQRVTLRCSPRSGDLSVYWYQQSLDQGLQFLIQYYNGEERAKGNILERFSAQQFPDLHSELNLSSLELGDSALYFCASSVGPDEQYFGPGTRLTVT.

The chain carries TRBV12-3 or TRBV12-4 and TRBJ1-6; no reliable D call. V gave up 3 bases and J gave up 5 bases, with 8 bases separating them. The CDR3 is made up of 14 amino acids. CDR3 residues: CASSFTENNSPLHF. The CDR3, as DNA: TGTGCCAGCAGTTTTACAGAAAATAATTCACCCCTCCACTTT.

Of note for this clonotype: Germline and junction disagree at one end, which may indicate a read error. The chain couples TRBV7-3 to TRBJ2-2; TRBD2 matches 10 bases. This CDR3 comprises 15 residues. Germline V gene sequence: CDR1 SGHTA, CDR2 FQGTGA. The CDR3 nucleotides read TGTGTCAGCAGCGGTAGCGGGGGGTTCACCGGAGAGCTGTTTTTT. This codes for CVSSGSGGFTGELFF.

The rearrangement joins TRBV10-3 to TRBJ1-6, with 7 bases aligning to TRBD1. This CDR3 is 17 amino acids long. The V gene end was trimmed by 0 bases and the J gene end by 4 bases; junction bases not matched to a gene: 6. Germline lookup yields CDR1 ENHRY and CDR2 SYGVKD. CDR3 in amino acids: CAISESGGQAYNSPLHF. For the CDR3, the DNA is TGTGCCATCAGTGAGTCCGGAGGACAGGCATATAATTCACCCCTCCACTTT.

This clonotype was counted at least ten times. The chain employs TRBV7-6 and TRBJ2-2; D could derive from TRBD1 or TRBD2 (6 bases each). Germline V lookup: CDR1 SGHVS, CDR2 FNYEAQ. This CDR3 is built from 18 residues. Trimming removed 6 bases from V and 5 bases from J, with 25 bases in between. For the CDR3, the DNA is TGTGCCAGCAGTTACGACGGCCTAAGGGGGGAAAAAACCGGGGAGCTGTTTTTT. Its protein product is CASSYDGLRGEKTGELFF.

The chain has TRBV9 and TRBJ2-3; 9 nucleotides match TRBD1. This CDR3 is 17 amino acids long. The J segment lost 6 bases and the V segment lost 7 bases, leaving 18 bases of the junction unmatched. Germline CDR1 is SGDLS and CDR2 is YYNGEE. CDR3 sequence reads: CASCPPRWDREADTQYF. The CDR3 DNA follows: TGTGCCAGCTGCCCCCCACGATGGGACAGGGAGGCGGATACGCAGTATTTT.

The V gene is TRBV4-2, the J gene TRBJ2-5; no clear D gene. The V end was cut by 1 base, the J end by 3 bases, with 3 bases between. The CDR3 has 12 residues. Germline V gene lookup returns CDR1 LGHNA and CDR2 YNFKEQ. The CDR3 bases are TGTGCCAGCAGCCAAGGGGAAGAGACCCAGTACTTC. Its translation is CASSQGEETQYF.